The sequence of this T cell receptor beta chain was determined in a study of blood T cell repertoires in COVID-19. For the study at large: PBMCs, B-cell-depleted T cells, or T cells were the source of the cDNA or gDNA that made up the material.

V was cut by 2 bases and J by 4 bases, with 8 bases left in between. The CDR3 sequence is 13 residues long. Original processing notes: Amplification of reference gene primers was used by the study to estimate nucleated cell counts. Repertoires were generated with immunoSEQ multiplex PCR, while TCRdb's copy carries only in-frame clones and drops some. The V and J calls and clone size are taken from that table; D and trimming were inferred from the DNA. The table shows around 230,000 clones, with roughly 83% occurring only once. Sequencing input: peripheral blood. The chain links TRBV12-3 or TRBV12-4 to TRBJ1-2; TRBD1 is a possible D gene (5 bases). The receptor comes from a woman over 75 with acute or convalescent COVID-19. In nucleotides, the CDR3 is TGTGCCAGCAGTTTAACAGGAACCTATGGCTACACCTTC. Encoded protein: CASSLTGTYGYTF.